Here is one T cell receptor (beta chain) with its context. Antigen: not known. The CDR3 is 13 residues long. CDR1 and CDR2 from the germline V gene are SGHTA and FQGTGA. The ends were cut back, 3 bases at V and 7 bases at J, with 12 bases in the middle. All participating donors were Caucasian adults from Nashville, Tennessee. Method: immunoSEQ multiplex PCR; TCRdb's copy keeps in-frame clones and lacks some. The sample has some 1,100,000 clones; around 78% are singletons. The data derive from a study of shared clonotypes between healthy human individuals. The study, taken as a whole, reports: As a rule, naive subsets had a larger estimated richness than memory subsets.

This clonotype was obtained from a young man in good health. Some clones in this sample may be carry-over from other donors' samples. The gene calls are TRBV7-3 and TRBJ1-1; D is unresolved. The sequenced sample consisted of memory CD4+ T cells from PBMCs. Subset denoted: CD45RA-negative fraction. The CDR3, as DNA: TGTGCCAGCAGCTTCTCAAGAGAGAGTGAAGCTTTCTTT. The encoded protein is CASSFSRESEAFF.